This TCR beta chain originates from a study of T-cell memory formation after mild COVID-19. Overall study context: TCR clusters largely stayed donor specific. Study-wide results and limits: Of the contracting clones, CD4+ ones lay mainly in CM and EM, and CD8+ ones in EMRA.

V lost 4 bases and J 1 base, leaving 13 bases between the germline ends. CDR3 length: 15 amino acids. The germline V gene encodes CDR1 LNHNV and CDR2 YYDKDF (reference sequence). This clonotype was observed a few times. Antigen unknown. 5'RACE primed at constant segments yielded TCR alpha and TCR beta cDNA libraries bearing sample barcodes and UMIs. TCRdb re-derived calls from the 5' RACE reads in MiXCR, one entry per CDR3 protein. This sample yields about 560,000 distinct CDR3 sequences, of which 20% to 25% are seen a single time; roughly 8.1% belongs to the top ten. Sample: PBMCs or a T cell subset sorted from them (not recorded which). The J gene is TRBJ1-1, the V gene TRBV15; D ambiguous. This sequence was found in an adult woman who had mild COVID-19 (a few samples of this study predate the infection). Cell type and time point are not known. The CDR3 loop is CATSKFRGGNTEAFF. CDR3 nucleotides: TGTGCCACCAGCAAATTCAGAGGTGGGAACACTGAAGCTTTCTTT.